This TCR beta chain was observed in a study of T cells in Graves' hyperthyroidism and ophthalmopathy. V shed 1 base and J 9 bases; nucleotides not matched to a gene: 8. This CDR3 region has 15 residues. CDR1 is SEHNR and CDR2 is FQNEAQ in the germline V gene (reference sequence). The source material, RNA transcripts, was used to amplify TCR beta CDR3 regions. Researchers ran a first-round RT-PCR on the TCR CDR3 using the HTBI primer set. In TCRdb, the multiplex PCR reads were re-called with MiXCR into one record per CDR3 protein. This table has about 400,000 distinct CDR3 sequences, just under 15% appearing once.

This receptor was taken from a woman in her thirties with Graves' hyperthyroidism. The genes are TRBV7-9 and TRBJ2-1, with 8 bases lining up with TRBD2. Sequenced: blood. The CDR3 is CASSLVVAGNPEQFF. In DNA, the CDR3 is TGTGCCAGCAGCTTAGTGGTAGCGGGGAACCCTGAGCAGTTCTTC.